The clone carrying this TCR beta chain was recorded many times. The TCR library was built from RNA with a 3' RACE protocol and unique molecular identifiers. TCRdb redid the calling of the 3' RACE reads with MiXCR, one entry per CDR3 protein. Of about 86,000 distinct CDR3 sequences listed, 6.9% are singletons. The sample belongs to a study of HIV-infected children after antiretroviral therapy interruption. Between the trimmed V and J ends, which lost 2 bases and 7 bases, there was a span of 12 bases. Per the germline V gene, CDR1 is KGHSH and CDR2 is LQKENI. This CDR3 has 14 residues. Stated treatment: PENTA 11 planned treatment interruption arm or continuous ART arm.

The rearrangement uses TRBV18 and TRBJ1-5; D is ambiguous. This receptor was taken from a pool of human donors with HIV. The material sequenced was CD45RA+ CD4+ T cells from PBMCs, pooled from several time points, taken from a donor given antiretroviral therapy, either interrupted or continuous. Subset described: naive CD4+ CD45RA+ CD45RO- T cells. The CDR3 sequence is CASSPGRVDQPQHF. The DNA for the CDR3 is TGTGCCAGCTCACCAGGGAGGGTAGACCAGCCCCAGCATTTT.